A single sample gave rise to the 2 T cell receptor beta chains below, sequenced in a study of OX40 agonist ivuxolimab in advanced cancers. Here immunoSEQ multiplex PCR was the method, and the copy in TCRdb shows in-frame clones only, minus some. The profile covers more than 65,000 clones, with around 80% appearing a single time and 2% to 2.5% taken by the ten largest. Specimen: CD4+ or CD8+ T cells sorted from blood, collected in a trial of the OX40 agonist ivuxolimab. The source of these receptors is an adult with an advanced solid tumor such as melanoma, head and neck, liver or kidney cancer.

The rearrangement joins TRBV6-6 to TRBJ2-5; D gene unclear. V lost 2 bases and J lost 1, with 8 bases in between. Germline CDR1 is MNHNY and CDR2 is SVGAGI (reference sequence). CDR3 size: 14 residues. CDR3 coding DNA: TGTGCCAGCAGTTACCCCGGCGGCCAAGAGACCCAGTACTTC. This sequence encodes CASSYPGGQETQYF.

The gene calls are TRBV7-9 and TRBJ2-7; D ambiguous. Trimming pared 5 bases from V and 0 bases from J, leaving 8 bases between. The germline V gene has CDR1 SEHNR and CDR2 FQNEAQ (reference sequence). CDR3 size: 13 residues. The DNA of the CDR3 is TGTGCCAGCAGCGTATCTAACTCCTACGAGCAGTACTTC. Translated, it gives CASSVSNSYEQYF.